This is a list of T cell receptor beta chains from one sample in a study of T cell changes during pregnancy in multiple sclerosis. Sequencing used immunoSEQ multiplex PCR; TCRdb keeps in-frame clones, though not all of them. The table lists about 36,000 clones, 91% of them singletons. Material: CD4+ T cells from peripheral blood mononuclear cells, obtained in the second trimester of pregnancy. The receptors stem from a female donor in good health, enrolled as a control in a pregnancy study. The CDR3 runs from the conserved cysteine through the conserved F or W. A D gene is named only where the DNA matches it firmly.

v_gene: TRBV28
len: 15
d_gene: NA
j_gene: TRBJ1-3
CDR3nt: TGTGCCAGCAGTTTAGGGGGGGTCTCTGGAAACACCATATATTTT
CDR3aa: CASSLGGVSGNTIYF

v_gene: TRBV9
len: 14
d_gene: TRBD1
j_gene: TRBJ1-3
CDR3nt: TGTGCCAGCAGCGGCACAGGGGGCAGAAACACCATATATTTT
CDR3aa: CASSGTGGRNTIYF

v_gene: TRBV6-5
len: 15
d_gene: NA
j_gene: TRBJ2-5
CDR3nt: TGTGCCACCGGAATGGACTACTCAAACCAAGAGACCCAGTACTTC
CDR3aa: CATGMDYSNQETQYF

v_gene: TRBV2
len: 15
d_gene: TRBD2
j_gene: TRBJ2-2
CDR3nt: TGTGCCAGCAGTAAAGCGGGAGCTTGGATCGGGGAGCTGTTTTTT
CDR3aa: CASSKAGAWIGELFF

v_gene: TRBV6-5
len: 14
d_gene: NA
j_gene: TRBJ1-2
CDR3nt: TGTGCCAGCAGCCCCGACACCCAGCTGGGTGGCTACACCTTC
CDR3aa: CASSPDTQLGGYTF

v_gene: TRBV2
len: 13
d_gene: NA
j_gene: TRBJ2-3
CDR3nt: TGTGCCAGCAGTGATGGAGCGGGAGATACGCAGTATTTT
CDR3aa: CASSDGAGDTQYF

v_gene: TRBV6-1
len: 12
d_gene: TRBD2
j_gene: TRBJ2-3
CDR3nt: TGTGCCAGTAGCGGGCAGGGAGATACGCAGTATTTT
CDR3aa: CASSGQGDTQYF

v_gene: TRBV2
len: 13
d_gene: NA
j_gene: TRBJ2-1
CDR3nt: TGTGCCAGCAGTGTTGCAGAGAGGAATGAGCAGTTCTTC
CDR3aa: CASSVAERNEQFF

v_gene: TRBV5-4
len: 15
d_gene: NA
j_gene: TRBJ1-1
CDR3nt: TGTGCCAGCAGCTTGGATAGCTTAAGGAACACTGAAGCTTTCTTT
CDR3aa: CASSLDSLRNTEAFF

v_gene: TRBV6-1
len: 13
d_gene: NA
j_gene: TRBJ2-5
CDR3nt: TGTGCCGGAAGGAGACAGAACCAAGAGACCCAGTACTTC
CDR3aa: CAGRRQNQETQYF

v_gene: TRBV25-1
len: 13
d_gene: TRBD1
j_gene: TRBJ1-2
CDR3nt: TGTGCCAGCAGCACGGGACAGGGGCATGGCTACACCTTC
CDR3aa: CASSTGQGHGYTF

v_gene: TRBV9
len: 21
d_gene: TRBD2
j_gene: TRBJ2-3
CDR3nt: TGTGCCAGCAGCGCGACGAGTTCCGGACTAGCGGGGGGTCGGAGCACAGATACGCAGTATTTT
CDR3aa: CASSATSSGLAGGRSTDTQYF

v_gene: TRBV11-3
len: 19
d_gene: TRBD2
j_gene: TRBJ2-2
CDR3nt: TGTGCCAGCAGCTTAGATCCGTCCCGACTAGCGGGAGTATCGGGGGAGCTGTTTTTT
CDR3aa: CASSLDPSRLAGVSGELFF

v_gene: TRBV5-1
len: 19
d_gene: TRBD1
j_gene: TRBJ1-1
CDR3nt: TGCGCCAGCAGCTCCTCTGGGACAGGGGTTCGGGTGAGAGGTACTGAAGCTTTCTTT
CDR3aa: CASSSSGTGVRVRGTEAFF